Listed below are T cell receptor beta chains from one sample, sequenced in a study of PD-1 blockade in classical Hodgkin lymphoma. The data were produced by immunoSEQ multiplex PCR, yet TCRdb's version contains in-frame clones alone and is incomplete. The sample holds about 20,000 clones; around 85% are singletons and the top ten take nearly 6.5%. Here the sequenced sample was peripheral blood mononuclear cells (PBMCs), taken at baseline. The receptors derive from a human donor with classical Hodgkin lymphoma. The CDR3 runs from the conserved cysteine through the conserved F or W. D genes are given only for firm matches. Clone size is stated in some rows and not others, as once, few, many or a class when expanded.

D gene,V gene,clone size,J gene,CDR3 protein,CDR3 DNA
TRBD1,TRBV6-6,NA,TRBJ2-7,CASSYGDRGHEQYF,TGTGCCAGCAGTTACGGGGACAGGGGACACGAGCAGTACTTC
NA,TRBV27,NA,TRBJ2-2,CASSSSTGVIAGELFF,TGTGCCAGCAGTTCCAGCACGGGGGTCATCGCCGGGGAGCTGTTTTTT
NA,TRBV29-1,NA,TRBJ1-4,CSVEDLDSPNEKLFF,TGCAGCGTTGAAGATCTCGACAGCCCGAATGAAAAACTGTTTTTT
NA,TRBV4-1,NA,TRBJ2-7,CASSQTPSYEQYF,TGCGCCAGCAGCCAGACCCCATCTTACGAGCAGTACTTC
NA,TRBV7-9,once,TRBJ2-7,CASSLVGGRYEQYF,TGTGCCAGCAGCTTAGTTGGGGGAAGGTACGAGCAGTACTTC
NA,TRBV10-1,few,TRBJ2-1,CASSAPLGSEQFF,TGCGCCAGCAGTGCCCCTTTGGGTTCTGAGCAGTTCTTC
NA,TRBV5-5,few,TRBJ2-7,CASSFRGQAKDEQYF,TGTGCCAGCAGCTTCAGGGGACAAGCTAAAGACGAGCAGTACTTC
NA,TRBV7-8,NA,TRBJ2-7,CASRPRGRSYEQYF,TGTGCCAGCAGACCGCGGGGGCGCTCCTACGAGCAGTACTTC
NA,TRBV19,NA,TRBJ2-3,CASSKQGRTDTQYF,TGTGCCAGTAGTAAGCAGGGGCGCACAGATACGCAGTATTTT
TRBD1,TRBV27,NA,TRBJ2-6,CASSPGQGSPGANVLTF,TGTGCCAGCAGTCCTGGACAGGGGTCCCCTGGGGCCAACGTCCTGACTTTC
NA,TRBV9,once,TRBJ2-7,CASSVGEGPQYF,TGTGCCAGCAGCGTAGGCGAGGGTCCGCAGTACTTC
NA,TRBV5-1,NA,TRBJ2-2,CASLNFGGSTGELFF,TGCGCCAGCCTGAATTTCGGGGGTAGCACCGGGGAGCTGTTTTTT
NA,TRBV28,NA,TRBJ1-2,CASKTSGTSANYGYTF,TGTGCCAGCAAAACTTCCGGGACAAGCGCTAACTATGGCTACACCTTC
NA,TRBV10-3,NA,TRBJ1-2,CAISDAEFYGYTF,TGTGCCATCAGTGATGCGGAGTTCTATGGCTACACCTTC
NA,TRBV4-3,NA,TRBJ2-1,CASRSLQDNEQFF,TGCGCCAGCAGATCCTTACAGGACAATGAGCAGTTCTTC
NA,TRBV9,NA,TRBJ2-3,CASSATDTQYF,TGTGCCAGCAGCGCCACAGATACGCAGTATTTT
NA,TRBV6-5,NA,TRBJ1-2,CASSPQGPYGYTF,TGTGCCAGCAGTCCGCAGGGGCCCTATGGCTACACCTTC
TRBD1,TRBV5-1,NA,TRBJ2-3,CASQPRDRGLSDTQYF,TGCGCCAGCCAACCCCGGGACAGGGGGCTCTCAGATACGCAGTATTTT
TRBD2,TRBV7-9,once,TRBJ2-1,CASSPTRGGASNEQFF,TGTGCCAGCAGCCCAACCCGCGGGGGGGCCTCCAATGAGCAGTTCTTC
NA,TRBV5-6,NA,TRBJ2-5,CASSLQGNAQETQYF,TGTGCCAGCAGCTTGCAGGGGAATGCCCAAGAGACCCAGTACTTC
TRBD1,TRBV7-2,NA,TRBJ2-1,CASSWRLGTGRVYNEQFF,TGTGCCAGCAGCTGGAGGTTAGGGACAGGGCGGGTATACAATGAGCAGTTCTTC
TRBD1,TRBV19,NA,TRBJ1-1,CATRDRGVTEAFF,TGTGCCACCCGGGACAGGGGGGTGACTGAAGCTTTCTTT